This T cell receptor beta chain was found in a study of T cell responses to AZD1222 COVID-19 vaccine. Background on the study: The analysis combined second doses at about 4 or about 12 weeks. General observations from the study: There were vaccine-associated CD4 TCRs across spike, dominant at 160-218 and 743-854. Unmutated regions of variants are reportedly targeted by nearly half of spike-specific TCRs. Donors were chiefly white British, with a greater number of females, and clonal diversity was perhaps underestimated.

Comments on this clone: The antigen remains unidentified.

Some clones are missing from TCRdb's copy, which holds only in-frame ones; the method was immunoSEQ multiplex PCR. The table includes 150,000 to 200,000 clones, 85% to 95% detected once. Germline-derived CDR1 and CDR2 are SGHVS and FQNEAQ. The length of the CDR3 is 13 residues. Trimming pared 5 bases from V and 7 bases from J, leaving 9 bases between. The chain is built from TRBV7-8 and TRBJ1-6; no definite D call. This TCR derives from an adult in good health. Sequencing used peripheral blood, obtained on day 0 of AZD1222 vaccination. The CDR3, as DNA: TGTGCCAGCAGCCCCTCAGAGAATTCACCCCTCCACTTT. It yields the protein CASSPSENSPLHF.